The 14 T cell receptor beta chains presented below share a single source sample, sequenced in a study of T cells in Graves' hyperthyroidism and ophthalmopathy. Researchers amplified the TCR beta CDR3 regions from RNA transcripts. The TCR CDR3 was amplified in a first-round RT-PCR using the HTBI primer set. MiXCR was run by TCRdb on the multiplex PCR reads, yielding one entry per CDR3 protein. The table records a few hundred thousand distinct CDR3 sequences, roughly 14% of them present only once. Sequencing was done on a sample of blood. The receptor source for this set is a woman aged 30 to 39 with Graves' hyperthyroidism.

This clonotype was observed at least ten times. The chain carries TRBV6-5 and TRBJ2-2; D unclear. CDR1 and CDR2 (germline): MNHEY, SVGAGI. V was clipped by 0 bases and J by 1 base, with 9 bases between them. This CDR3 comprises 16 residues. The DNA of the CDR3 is TGTGCCAGCAGTTACTCCTTTTCGGAGAACACCGGGGAGCTGTTTTTT. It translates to CASSYSFSENTGELFF.

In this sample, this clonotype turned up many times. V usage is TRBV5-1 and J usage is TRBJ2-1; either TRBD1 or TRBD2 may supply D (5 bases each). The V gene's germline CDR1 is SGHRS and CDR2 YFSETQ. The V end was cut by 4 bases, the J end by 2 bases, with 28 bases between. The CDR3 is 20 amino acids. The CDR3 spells CASSTHPGVNPRGAYNEQFF. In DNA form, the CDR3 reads TGCGCCAGCAGCACCCATCCCGGGGTCAACCCTAGGGGAGCCTACAATGAGCAGTTCTTC.

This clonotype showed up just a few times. The CDR3 sequence is CASSTTGDNEQYF. Written as DNA, the CDR3 is TGTGCCAGCAGTACAACAGGGGACAACGAGCAGTACTTC. The rearrangement links TRBV28 to TRBJ2-7; TRBD1 matches 7 bases. The V gene end was trimmed by 5 bases and the J gene end by 5 bases; junction bases not matched to a gene: 6. This CDR3 comprises 13 residues. Germline loops: CDR1 MDHEN, CDR2 SYDVKM.

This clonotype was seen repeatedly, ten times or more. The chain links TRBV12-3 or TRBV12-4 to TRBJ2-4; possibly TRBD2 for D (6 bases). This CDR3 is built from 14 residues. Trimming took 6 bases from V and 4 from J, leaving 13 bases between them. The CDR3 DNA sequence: TGTGCCAGCAGACAGCGGGCCGGTAAAAACATTCAGTACTTC. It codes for CASRQRAGKNIQYF.

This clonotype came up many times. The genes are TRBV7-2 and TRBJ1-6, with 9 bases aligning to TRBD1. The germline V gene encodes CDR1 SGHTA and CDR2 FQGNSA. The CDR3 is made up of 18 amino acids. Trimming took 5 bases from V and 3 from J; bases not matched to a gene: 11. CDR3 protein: CASSPGTGTMGYNSPLHF. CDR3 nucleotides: TGTGCCAGCAGCCCTGGGACAGGGACGATGGGCTATAATTCACCCCTCCACTTT.

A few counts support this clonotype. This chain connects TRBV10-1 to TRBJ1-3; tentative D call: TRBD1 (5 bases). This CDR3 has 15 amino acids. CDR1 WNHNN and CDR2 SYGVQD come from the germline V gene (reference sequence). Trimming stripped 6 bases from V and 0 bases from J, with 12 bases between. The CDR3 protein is CASSTDRSSGNTIYF. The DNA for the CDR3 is TGCGCCAGCAGCACCGACAGAAGCTCTGGAAACACCATATATTTT.

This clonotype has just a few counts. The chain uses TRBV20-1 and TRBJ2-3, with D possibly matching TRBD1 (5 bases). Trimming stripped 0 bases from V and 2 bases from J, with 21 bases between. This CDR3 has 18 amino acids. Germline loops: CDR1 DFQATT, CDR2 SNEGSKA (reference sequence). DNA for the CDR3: TGCAGTGCTAGAGATTGGGGCCTGTGGCATTGGCACACAGATACGCAGTATTTT. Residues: CSARDWGLWHWHTDTQYF.

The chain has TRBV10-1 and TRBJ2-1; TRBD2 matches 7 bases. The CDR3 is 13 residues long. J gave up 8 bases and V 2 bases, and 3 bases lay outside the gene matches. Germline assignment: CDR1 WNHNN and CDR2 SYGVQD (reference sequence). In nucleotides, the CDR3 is TGCGCCAGCAGTGAGGGAACTAGCGATGAGCAGTTCTTC. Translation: CASSEGTSDEQFF.

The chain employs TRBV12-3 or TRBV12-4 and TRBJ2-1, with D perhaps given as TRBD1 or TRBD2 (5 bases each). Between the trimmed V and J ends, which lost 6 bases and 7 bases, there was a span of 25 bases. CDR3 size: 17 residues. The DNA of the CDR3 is TGTGCCAGCAGCCCAATCCGGGGCGGGCCCACAGAGAATGAGCAGTTCTTC. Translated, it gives CASSPIRGGPTENEQFF.

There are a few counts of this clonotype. In DNA form, the CDR3 reads TGCGCCAGCAGTTTTAACCCAGGGGTACGCACTGAAGCTTTCTTT. This codes for CASSFNPGVRTEAFF. The chain joins TRBV5-1 to TRBJ1-1; tentatively, D is TRBD1 (6 bases). The germline V gene has CDR1 SGHRS and CDR2 YFSETQ. This CDR3 comprises 15 residues. V was trimmed by 5 bases and J by 4 bases, leaving 18 bases between them.

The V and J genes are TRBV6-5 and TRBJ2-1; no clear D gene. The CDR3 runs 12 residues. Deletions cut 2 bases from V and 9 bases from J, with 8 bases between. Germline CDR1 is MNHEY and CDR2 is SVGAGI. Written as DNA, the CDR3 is TGTGCCAGCAGTTACCCTAGAGGTGAGCAGTTCTTC. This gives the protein CASSYPRGEQFF.

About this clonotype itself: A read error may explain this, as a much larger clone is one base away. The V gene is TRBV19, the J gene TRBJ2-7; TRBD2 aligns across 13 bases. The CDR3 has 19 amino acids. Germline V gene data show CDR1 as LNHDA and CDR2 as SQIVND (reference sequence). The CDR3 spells CASSLRTSGSVVMSYERYF. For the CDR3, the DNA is TGTGCCAGTAGTCTCCGGACTAGCGGGAGTGTGGTGATGTCCTACGAGCGGTACTTC.

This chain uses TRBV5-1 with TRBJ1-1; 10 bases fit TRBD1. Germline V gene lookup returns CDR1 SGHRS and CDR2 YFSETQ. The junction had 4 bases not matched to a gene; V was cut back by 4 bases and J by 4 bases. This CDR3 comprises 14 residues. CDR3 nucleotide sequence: TGCGCCAGCAGCCGGGGACAGGGGAGCACTGAAGCTTTCTTT. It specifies CASSRGQGSTEAFF.

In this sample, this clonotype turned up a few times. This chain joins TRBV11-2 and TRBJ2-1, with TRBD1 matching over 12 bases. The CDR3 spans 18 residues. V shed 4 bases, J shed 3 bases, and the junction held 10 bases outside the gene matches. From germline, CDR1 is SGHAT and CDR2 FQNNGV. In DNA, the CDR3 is TGTGCCAGCAGCTCGGGACAGGGGGCCGCTCTGGGCTACAATGAGCAGTTCTTC. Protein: CASSSGQGAALGYNEQFF.